These 12 T cell receptor beta chains originate from one sample sequenced in a study of OX40 agonist ivuxolimab in advanced cancers. TCRdb's copy holds only in-frame clones and misses some; the assay was immunoSEQ multiplex PCR. The sample records around 90,000 clones, roughly 87% being singletons. The sample in question was CD4+ or CD8+ T cells sorted from blood, obtained in a trial of the OX40 agonist ivuxolimab. These receptors came from an adult with an advanced solid tumor such as melanoma, head and neck, liver or kidney cancer.

This clone was picked up one time. V usage is TRBV6-5 and J usage is TRBJ2-4; D gene unclear. V lost 8 bases and J lost 0, with 11 bases in between. Looked up from germline, CDR1 is MNHEY and CDR2 is SVGAGI. The CDR3 contains 14 residues. The CDR3 sequence is CASARSLAKNIQYF. The CDR3 nucleotides read TGTGCCAGCGCTCGGTCACTAGCCAAAAACATTCAGTACTTC.

The chain is built from TRBV9 and TRBJ1-2; TRBD1 is a possible D gene (6 bases). CDR1 and CDR2 (germline): SGDLS, YYNGEE. The CDR3 loop spans 15 amino acids. V lost 3 bases to trimming and J lost 7 bases, with 19 bases between them. CDR3 nucleotide sequence: TGTGCCAGCAGCGAGGGGGACGGCCTCTTTGCTGGCTACACCTTC. Its protein is CASSEGDGLFAGYTF.

V is TRBV19 and J is TRBJ1-2; maybe TRBD1 (6 bases). V was shortened by 7 bases and J by 4 bases, with 10 bases between the two germline ends. This CDR3 has 12 residues. Germline CDR1 reads LNHDA; CDR2 reads SQIVND (reference sequence). For the CDR3, the DNA is TGTGCCAGTAACACAGGGATCTATGGCTACACCTTC. It yields the protein CASNTGIYGYTF.

The rearrangement joins TRBV6-4 to TRBJ1-5, with 9 bases identical to TRBD1. The CDR3 is 14 amino acids. CDR1 MRHNA and CDR2 SNTAGT come from the germline V gene. The ends lost 8 bases at V and 5 bases at J; junction bases unmatched: 7. The chain's CDR3 is CASLDRGMDQPQHF. CDR3 nucleotides: TGTGCCAGCCTCGACAGGGGGATGGATCAGCCCCAGCATTTT.

The chain uses TRBV4-1 and TRBJ2-3; 14 positions agree with TRBD2. Per germline, CDR1 MGHRA and CDR2 YSYEKL. The ends lost 0 bases at V and 2 bases at J; junction bases unmatched: 7. CDR3 length: 19 amino acids. In DNA, the CDR3 is TGCGCCAGCAGCCAAGATGGACTAGCGGGGGGCACTCCCACAGATACGCAGTATTTT. Protein: CASSQDGLAGGTPTDTQYF.

The CDR3 DNA reads as TGCGCCAGCAGCTTGGATGCAGACTCCTACGAGCAGTACTTC. Translating it yields CASSLDADSYEQYF. The chain is built from TRBV5-1 and TRBJ2-7; no clear D. The CDR3 extends over 14 amino acids. The germline V and J ends were trimmed by 0 bases and 0 bases, with 7 bases remaining between them. Germline lookup yields CDR1 SGHRS and CDR2 YFSETQ.

Concerning this clone: Germline is not matched at one junction end, which may reflect a read error. V and J are TRBV7-7 and TRBJ2-2; 7 bases match TRBD1. There are 15 residues in the CDR3. Germline V gene lookup returns CDR1 SSHAT and CDR2 FNYEAQ (reference sequence). CDR3 protein: CASSPDREGAGELFF. In DNA, the CDR3 is TGTGCTAGCAGCCCAGACAGGGAAGGGGCCGGGGAGCTGTTTTTT.

This sequence joins TRBV4-3 and TRBJ2-7, with 7 positions matching TRBD2. The V gene's germline CDR1 is LGHNA and CDR2 YSLEER. Losses at the gene ends were 3 bases for V and 4 bases for J; bases not matched to a gene: 6. This CDR3 is 14 amino acids long. CDR3 DNA: TGCGCCAGCAGCCAGTCAGCGGGGTCTTACGAGCAGTACTTC. Protein: CASSQSAGSYEQYF.

V is TRBV6-4 and J is TRBJ1-4; 12 nucleotides align to TRBD1. The V gene end was trimmed by 5 bases and the J gene end by 5 bases; junction bases not matched to a gene: 6. The CDR3 runs 16 residues. Per germline, CDR1 MRHNA and CDR2 SNTAGT. The CDR3 spells CASSPGQGAKNEKLFF. The DNA for the CDR3 is TGTGCCAGCAGTCCGGGACAGGGGGCAAAAAATGAAAAACTGTTTTTT.

The chain combines TRBV7-2 with TRBJ1-6; D is unclear. V was trimmed by 6 bases and J by 0 bases, leaving 12 bases between them. The CDR3 has 16 residues. The germline gives CDR1 SGHTA, CDR2 FQGNSA. The CDR3 sequence: CASRPSGSSYNSPLHF. CDR3 sequence (DNA): TGTGCCAGCAGGCCCTCTGGGAGCTCCTATAATTCACCCCTCCACTTT.

The V call is TRBV19, the J call TRBJ1-2, with D possibly being TRBD1 (6 bases). V lost 7 bases, J lost 5 bases, and 17 bases lay in between. Per the germline V gene, CDR1 is LNHDA and CDR2 is SQIVND (reference sequence). The CDR3 spans 14 residues. CDR3 sequence reads: CASKITGTTYGYTF. The DNA of the CDR3 is TGTGCCAGTAAGATTACCGGGACAACATATGGCTACACCTTC.

The chain links TRBV7-6 to TRBJ2-7; D uncertain. In germline, CDR1 is SGHVS, CDR2 FNYEAQ. The CDR3 length is 14 residues. V was pared by 1 base and J by 6 bases, with 13 bases between. CDR3 region: CASSLGDMDPEQYF. The CDR3 DNA sequence: TGTGCCAGCAGCTTAGGTGACATGGATCCCGAGCAGTACTTC.